This T cell receptor (beta chain) was documented in a study of cytomegalovirus exposure and HLA in healthy donors. CDR1 is MNHNS and CDR2 is SASEGT in the germline V gene. Germline trimming cut 0 bases from V and 5 bases from J; bases unmatched to any gene: 10. This CDR3 is 18 amino acids long. The PCR used 60 Vbeta and 13 Jbeta primers. Produced via immunoSEQ multiplex PCR; TCRdb's table is partial and in-frame only. The sample holds about 100,000 clones, about three quarters seen once. General study points: Cytomegalovirus association was assigned to about 180 TCR beta chains. Later on, an analysis tied 15,000 to 20,000 TCR beta sequences to HLA alleles at 0.05 false discovery rate.

As concerns this clone: Its antigen is unidentified.

Sequencing was performed on PBMCs. The chain couples TRBV6-1 to TRBJ1-5, with TRBD1 identical over 10 bases. The clonotype comes from a female donor in good health and CMV-seropositive. CDR3 in DNA: TGTGCCAGCAGTGAAGCCCTGTGGACAGGGGGGGTCGATCAGCCCCAGCATTTT. The encoded protein is CASSEALWTGGVDQPQHF.